Below are 2 T cell receptor beta chains sequenced from a single sample in a study of blood T cell repertoires in COVID-19. The method was immunoSEQ multiplex PCR; TCRdb's version includes in-frame clones alone and lacks a portion of them. The table records about 200,000 clones, about nine tenths of them present only once. Source material: peripheral blood. The receptors originated from a man aged 18 to 29 with active or convalescent COVID-19.

The chain joins TRBV5-4 to TRBJ1-4; 10 bases agree with TRBD1. This CDR3 is 15 amino acids long. J gave up 4 bases and V 4 bases, and 4 bases lay outside the gene matches. Germline V gene data show CDR1 as SGHNT and CDR2 as YYREEE (reference sequence). Here the CDR3 DNA reads TGTGCCAGCAGCCCCGGGACAGGGGATAATGAAAAACTGTTTTTT. Translating gives CASSPGTGDNEKLFF. Together with reference TRBV5-4 and TRBJ1-4, the CDR3 gives the full variable domain: ETGVTQSPTHLIKTRGQQVTLRCSSQSGHNTVSWYQQALGQGPQFIFQYYREEENGRGNFPPRFSGLQFPNYSSELNVNALELDDSALYLCASSPGTGDNEKLFFGSGTQLSVL.

This chain links TRBV3-1 (or the pseudogene TRBV3-2) with TRBJ1-1; D may be TRBD1 (5 bases). The CDR3 has 14 amino acids. Germline CDR1 reads LGHDT; CDR2 reads YNNKEL (reference sequence). The V and J ends lost 4 bases and 2 bases respectively, with 11 bases between them. This chain's CDR3 is CASSLPGGNTEAFF. DNA of the CDR3: TGTGCCAGCAGCCTCCCCGGGGGTAACACTGAAGCTTTCTTT.